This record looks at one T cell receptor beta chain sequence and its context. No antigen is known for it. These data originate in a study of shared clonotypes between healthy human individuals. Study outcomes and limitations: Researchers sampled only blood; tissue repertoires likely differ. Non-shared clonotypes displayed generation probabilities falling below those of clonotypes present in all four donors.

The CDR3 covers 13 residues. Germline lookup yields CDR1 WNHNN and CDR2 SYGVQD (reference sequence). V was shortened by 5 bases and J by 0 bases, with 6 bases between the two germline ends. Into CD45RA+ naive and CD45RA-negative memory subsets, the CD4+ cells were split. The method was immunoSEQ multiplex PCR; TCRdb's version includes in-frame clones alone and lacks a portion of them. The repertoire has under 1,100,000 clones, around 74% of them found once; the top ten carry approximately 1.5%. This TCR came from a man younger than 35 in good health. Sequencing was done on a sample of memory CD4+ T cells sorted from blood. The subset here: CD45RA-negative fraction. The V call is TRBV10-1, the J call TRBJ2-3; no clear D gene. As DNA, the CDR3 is TGCGCCAGCAGTTATACTAGCACAGATACGCAGTATTTT. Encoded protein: CASSYTSTDTQYF.